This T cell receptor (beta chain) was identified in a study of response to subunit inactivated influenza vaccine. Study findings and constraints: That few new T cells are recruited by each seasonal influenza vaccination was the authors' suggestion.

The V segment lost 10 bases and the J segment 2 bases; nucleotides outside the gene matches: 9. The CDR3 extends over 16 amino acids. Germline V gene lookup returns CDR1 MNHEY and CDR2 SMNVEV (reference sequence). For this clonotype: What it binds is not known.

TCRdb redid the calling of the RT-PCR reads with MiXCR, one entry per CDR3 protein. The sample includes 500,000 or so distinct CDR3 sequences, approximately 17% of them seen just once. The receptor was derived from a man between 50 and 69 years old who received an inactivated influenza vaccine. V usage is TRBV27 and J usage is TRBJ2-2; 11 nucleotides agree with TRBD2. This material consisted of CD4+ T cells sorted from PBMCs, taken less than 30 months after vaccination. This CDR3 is CATRLAGRGNTGELFF. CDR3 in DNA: TGTGCCACCCGACTAGCGGGACGGGGAAACACCGGGGAGCTGTTTTTT.